The 21 T cell receptor beta chains below all came from one sample that was sequenced in a study of blood T cell repertoires in COVID-19. Measured with immunoSEQ multiplex PCR; TCRdb has only the in-frame clones, and not every one. The sample includes around 200,000 clones, 83% of them seen just once. Sequencing was performed on peripheral blood. The receptors stem from a woman in her 30s with COVID-19, enrolled during active disease.

The sample holds a few counts of this clone. The sample carries other DNA sequences with the same CDR3. This rearrangement joins TRBV2 to TRBJ1-1; D is unresolved. Germline lookup yields CDR1 SNHLY and CDR2 FYNNEI. Trimming shortened V by 6 bases and J by 3 bases, and 5 bases separated the two germline ends. The CDR3 contains 11 residues. The CDR3 nucleotides are TGTGCCAGCAGCTTATACACTGAAGCTTTCTTT. Translated, it gives CASSLYTEAFF.

V and J are TRBV2 and TRBJ2-3, with 9 bases identical to TRBD2. Germline trimming cut 4 bases from V and 9 bases from J; bases unmatched to any gene: 11. CDR1 and CDR2 from the germline V gene are SNHLY and FYNNEI. The CDR3 covers 15 residues. The CDR3 is CASSAASGVGATQYF. The CDR3 DNA reads TGTGCCAGCAGTGCGGCTAGCGGGGTAGGTGCCACGCAGTATTTT.

CDR3: CASSGGDYSYEQYF. The CDR3 bases are TGCGCCAGCAGTGGTGGAGATTACTCCTACGAGCAGTACTTC. The chain couples TRBV5-1 to TRBJ2-7; D uncertain. Trimming took 5 bases from V and 0 from J, leaving 12 bases between them. The CDR3 sequence is 14 residues long. Germline lookup yields CDR1 SGHRS and CDR2 YFSETQ.

The V call is TRBV5-6, the J call TRBJ2-4; 8 nucleotides line up with TRBD1. The CDR3 has 13 residues. Germline V lookup: CDR1 SGHDT, CDR2 YYEEEE. V shed 4 bases, J shed 8 bases, and the junction held 5 bases outside the gene matches. CDR3 region: CASSKTGDDIQYF. The CDR3 nucleotides read TGTGCCAGCAGCAAGACAGGGGACGACATTCAGTACTTC.

The chain recombines TRBV7-9 with TRBJ2-7; D is ambiguous. V was trimmed by 1 base and J by 5 bases, leaving 9 bases between them. CDR1 SEHNR and CDR2 FQNEAQ come from the germline V gene (reference sequence). The CDR3 sequence is 13 residues long. CDR3 bases: TGTGCCAGCAGCTTAGTTACAGATCACGAGCAGTACTTC. Amino acids: CASSLVTDHEQYF.

The genes are TRBV5-1 and TRBJ2-3, with TRBD2 matching over 15 bases. The V segment lost 3 bases and the J segment 4 bases; nucleotides outside the gene matches: 0. There are 15 residues in the CDR3. CDR1 is SGHRS and CDR2 is YFSETQ in the germline V gene. The CDR3 reads CASSWTSGRADTQYF. CDR3 DNA: TGCGCCAGCAGCTGGACTAGCGGGAGGGCAGATACGCAGTATTTT.

The chain links TRBV15 to TRBJ1-2; D not certain. Germline V gene sequence: CDR1 LNHNV, CDR2 YYDKDF (reference sequence). This CDR3 spans 13 amino acids. V was shortened by 4 bases and J by 7 bases, with 13 bases between the two germline ends. This CDR3 reads CATSTGGLFGYTF. CDR3 nucleotides: TGTGCCACCAGCACGGGAGGTCTATTTGGCTACACCTTC.

Written as DNA, the CDR3 is TGTGCCAGCAGTTACTCGCGACGGACAGGGGAATGGGCCAAAAACATTCAGTACTTC. Residues: CASSYSRRTGEWAKNIQYF. The chain uses TRBV6-2 or TRBV6-3 and TRBJ2-4; 9 bases match TRBD1. This CDR3 is 19 amino acids long. Germline V gene sequence: CDR1 MNHEY, CDR2 SVGEGT. Trimming took 0 bases from V and 1 from J; bases not matched to a gene: 10.

The chain couples TRBV30 to TRBJ2-1, with 16 positions matching TRBD2. This CDR3 contains 19 residues. With V trimmed by 0 bases and J by 6 bases, 11 bases remained unmatched. Germline V CDR1 and CDR2: GTSNPN, SVGIG (reference sequence). CDR3 region: CAWSVTYSGTSGRGNEQFF. The DNA of the CDR3 is TGTGCCTGGAGTGTAACCTACTCCGGGACTAGCGGGAGGGGCAATGAGCAGTTCTTC.

The chain has TRBV19 and TRBJ1-2; tentatively, D is TRBD1 (5 bases). Germline values: CDR1 LNHDA, CDR2 SQIVND (reference sequence). Deletions cut 5 bases from V and 7 bases from J, with 17 bases between. The CDR3 sequence is 14 residues long. The CDR3 DNA follows: TGTGCCAGTAGTCTTCGTCGGGGGGAGGCTGGCTACACCTTC. This gives the protein CASSLRRGEAGYTF.

This clone came up once. V usage is TRBV12-5 and J usage is TRBJ1-6, with TRBD1 matching 7 bases. Per germline, CDR1 LGHNT and CDR2 FRNRAP. After removal of 1 base from V and 9 bases from J, the junction contained 9 bases not matched to a gene. There are 16 residues in the CDR3. The CDR3 DNA sequence: TGTGCTAGTGGTTTGGCCTCCGGGACAGTTCGTTCACCCCTCCACTTT. Its protein is CASGLASGTVRSPLHF.

The chain combines TRBV27 with TRBJ2-1; D perhaps matches TRBD2 (5 bases). There are 13 residues in the CDR3. Trimming took 3 bases from V and 4 from J, leaving 7 bases between them. The V gene's germline CDR1 is MNHEY and CDR2 SMNVEV (reference sequence). The DNA of the CDR3 is TGTGCCAGCAGTTTTCCGGGGTACAATGAGCAGTTCTTC. Translating gives CASSFPGYNEQFF.

This clone was detected only once. This chain connects TRBV28 to TRBJ1-1, with TRBD1 matching 9 bases. Germline values: CDR1 MDHEN, CDR2 SYDVKM. J lost 1 base, V lost 3 bases, and 3 bases had no gene match. The CDR3 has 15 amino acids. The CDR3 sequence is CASSLGTGTNTEAFF. Written as DNA, the CDR3 is TGTGCCAGCAGTTTGGGGACAGGGACGAACACTGAAGCTTTCTTT.

The genes are TRBV7-6 and TRBJ2-7; D may be TRBD1 (6 bases). Germline V gene sequence: CDR1 SGHVS, CDR2 FNYEAQ. CDR3 size: 14 residues. Trimming shortened V by 1 base and J by 2 bases, and 9 bases separated the two germline ends. The CDR3 region is CASSLGGPPYEQYF. For the CDR3, the DNA is TGTGCCAGCAGCTTAGGGGGGCCCCCCTACGAGCAGTACTTC.

The DNA of the CDR3 is TGTGCCAGCAGCCGACAATACACAGATACGCAGTATTTT. This codes for CASSRQYTDTQYF. The chain links TRBV12-3 or TRBV12-4 to TRBJ2-3, with unresolved D. Deletions cut 6 bases from V and 2 bases from J, with 9 bases between. The CDR3 extends over 13 amino acids.

The V call is TRBV6-5, the J call TRBJ1-2; TRBD1 is a possible D gene (5 bases). V lost 0 bases and J 2 bases, leaving 13 bases between the germline ends. The CDR3 totals 16 residues. Germline values: CDR1 MNHEY, CDR2 SVGAGI. This CDR3 reads CASSYSRGGSNYGYTF. The DNA for the CDR3 is TGTGCCAGCAGTTACTCGAGGGGAGGGTCAAACTATGGCTACACCTTC.

CDR3 amino acids: CASSHLLAGGQETQYF. As DNA, the CDR3 is TGTGCCAGCAGCCACCTCCTAGCGGGGGGCCAAGAGACCCAGTACTTC. This rearrangement joins TRBV3-1 (or the pseudogene TRBV3-2) to TRBJ2-5, with 11 bases matching TRBD2. The CDR3 totals 16 residues. Germline CDR1 reads LGHDT; CDR2 reads YNNKEL (reference sequence). V lost 3 bases, J lost 1 base, and 4 bases stayed unmatched.

This clone came up a few times. The chain recombines TRBV11-1 with TRBJ1-1; tentative D call: TRBD1 (6 bases). CDR1 and CDR2 from the germline V gene are SGHAT and FQDESV (reference sequence). The CDR3 contains 16 residues. V shed 5 bases and J shed 1 base, with 17 bases lying between them. CDR3 sequence: CASSLIAGQWNTEAFF. The CDR3, as DNA: TGTGCCAGCAGCCTAATAGCCGGACAGTGGAACACTGAAGCTTTCTTT.

The chain uses TRBV19 and TRBJ2-2, with 10 bases fitting TRBD1. Unmatched junction bases numbered 3, after V lost 3 bases and J lost 5 bases. The germline gives CDR1 LNHDA, CDR2 SQIVND (reference sequence). CDR3 length: 15 amino acids. The CDR3 DNA follows: TGTGCCAGTAGTATTTTGGACAGGGGGACCGGGGAGCTGTTTTTT. It encodes CASSILDRGTGELFF. The variable domain in full, with the rest retrieved from reference TRBV19 and TRBJ2-2, is DGGITQSPKYLFRKEGQNVTLSCEQNLNHDAMYWYRQDPGQGLRLIYYSQIVNDFQKGDIAEGYSVSREKKESFPLTVTSAQKNPTAFYLCASSILDRGTGELFFGEGSRLTVL.

The chain uses TRBV30 and TRBJ1-3; 7 bases map to TRBD1. CDR3 size: 15 residues. The V gene end was trimmed by 3 bases and the J gene end by 0 bases; junction bases not matched to a gene: 5. Germline CDR1 reads GTSNPN; CDR2 reads SVGIG (reference sequence). The CDR3 protein is CAWRRDSSSGNTIYF. The CDR3 DNA reads as TGTGCCTGGAGGAGGGACAGCTCCTCTGGAAACACCATATATTTT.

This clone was detected a few times. V and J are TRBV28 and TRBJ1-5; D perhaps matches TRBD1 (6 bases). The CDR3 length is 13 residues. Germline CDR1 is MDHEN and CDR2 is SYDVKM. The ends were cut back, 5 bases at V and 5 bases at J, with 10 bases in the middle. The CDR3: CASSPRGHQPQHF. The CDR3 DNA sequence: TGTGCCAGCAGTCCCAGGGGTCATCAGCCCCAGCATTTT.